This T cell receptor (beta chain) was captured in a study of shared clonotypes between healthy human individuals. The study, taken as a whole, reports: As a rule, naive subsets had a larger estimated richness than memory subsets.

TCRdb's table, derived via immunoSEQ multiplex PCR, lists solely in-frame clones and lacks some. This table holds approximately 2,300,000 clones, around 93% found once. Turning to this clone: Its antigen is as yet unknown. Other DNA variants within this sample encode the same CDR3.

Germline lookup yields CDR1 SGHDN and CDR2 FVKESK. The V end lost 1 base, the J end lost 4 bases, and 7 bases lay between the germline ends. The CDR3 extends over 13 amino acids. The receptor was isolated from a man between 18 and 35 years old in good health. Some clones in this sample may be carry-over from other donors' samples. The chain employs TRBV14 and TRBJ2-5, with D maybe TRBD1 (6 bases). What was sequenced was naive CD4+ T cells from PBMCs. The subset is: CD45RA+ positively selected. CDR3 coding DNA: TGTGCCAGCAGCCAAGTCAGGGGAGAGACCCAGTACTTC. Amino acid sequence: CASSQVRGETQYF.